The 21 T cell receptor beta chains in this list originate from one sample, sequenced in a study of PD-1 blockade in classical Hodgkin lymphoma. Each and every patient relapsed after autologous stem cell transplantation, and patients got differing brentuximab vedotin exposure. This table comes from immunoSEQ multiplex PCR, and its TCRdb copy is limited to in-frame clones, with some not included. The table shows about 98,000 clones, with roughly 79% occurring only once. The source material was peripheral blood mononuclear cells (PBMCs), sampled before the second cycle of nivolumab. Every receptor here comes from a human donor with classical Hodgkin lymphoma.

This clone was counted once. This chain uses TRBV14 with TRBJ2-2; D is unresolved. Per germline, CDR1 SGHDN and CDR2 FVKESK. The CDR3 totals 14 residues. V dropped 0 bases and J dropped 3 bases, with 5 bases sitting between them. This chain's CDR3 is CASSQDPHTGELFF. As DNA, the CDR3 is TGTGCCAGCAGCCAAGATCCCCACACCGGGGAGCTGTTTTTT.

The chain recombines TRBV28 with TRBJ2-7; possible D gene TRBD2, 5 bases. V was shortened by 7 bases and J by 3 bases, with 13 bases between the two germline ends. Germline V gene data show CDR1 as MDHEN and CDR2 as SYDVKM. CDR3 length: 13 amino acids. The CDR3 sequence: CASTTGVSYEQYF. The CDR3 coding sequence is TGTGCCAGCACTACCGGGGTTAGCTACGAGCAGTACTTC. Variable domain in full (rest from reference TRBV28 and TRBJ2-7): DVKVTQSSRYLVKRTGEKVFLECVQDMDHENMFWYRQDPGLGLRLIYFSYDVKMKEKGDIPEGYSVSREKKERFSLILESASTNQTSMYLCASTTGVSYEQYFGPGTRLTVT.

The chain employs TRBV2 and TRBJ2-2, with D possibly TRBD2 on 6 matching bases. The germline V and J ends were trimmed by 6 bases and 7 bases, with 18 bases remaining between them. The CDR3 runs to 15 residues. The V gene's germline CDR1 is SNHLY and CDR2 FYNNEI. CDR3 DNA: TGTGCCAGCAGGGCAACCAATGCGGGGTTCGGGGAGCTGTTTTTT. Its protein is CASRATNAGFGELFF.

This rearrangement joins TRBV29-1 to TRBJ1-1; no definite D call. The CDR3 totals 13 residues. V lost 3 bases, J lost 6 bases, and 14 bases lay in between. Germline-derived CDR1 and CDR2 are SQVTM and ANQGSEA. CDR3 DNA sequence: TGCAGCGTTGAGGCCGGCAGGAGGGCTGAAGCTTTCTTT. Protein sequence: CSVEAGRRAEAFF. Complete variable domain (other parts from reference TRBV29-1 and TRBJ1-1): SAVISQKPSRDICQRGTSLTIQCQVDSQVTMMFWYRQQPGQSLTLIATANQGSEATYESGFVIDKFPISRPNLTFSTLTVSNMSPEDSSIYLCSVEAGRRAEAFFGQGTRLTVV.

The chain couples TRBV7-8 to TRBJ2-7, with TRBD1 identical over 9 bases. Germline assignment: CDR1 SGHVS and CDR2 FQNEAQ. After removal of 1 base from V and 4 bases from J, the junction contained 2 bases not matched to a gene. The CDR3 runs 14 residues. CDR3 nucleotides: TGTGCCAGCAGCTTAGGGACAGGGGTGTACGAGCAGTACTTC. As protein: CASSLGTGVYEQYF.

The rearrangement uses TRBV7-2 and TRBJ2-7, with 7 bases lining up with TRBD2. V was pared by 5 bases and J by 3 bases, with 7 bases of the junction left unmatched. Germline lookup yields CDR1 SGHTA and CDR2 FQGNSA. The CDR3 is 14 amino acids. The CDR3: CASSPQRGLYEQYF. Written as DNA, the CDR3 is TGTGCCAGCAGCCCCCAGCGGGGCCTCTACGAGCAGTACTTC.

The rearrangement joins TRBV7-2 to TRBJ2-1; 7 bases align to TRBD2. The CDR3 spans 15 residues. Germline CDR1 reads SGHTA; CDR2 reads FQGNSA. The V segment lost 3 bases and the J segment 4 bases; nucleotides outside the gene matches: 6. The CDR3 loop reads CASSLTSSGYNEQFF. CDR3 bases: TGTGCCAGCAGCTTGACCTCTAGCGGATACAATGAGCAGTTCTTC. The full variable domain, with the rest looked up from reference TRBV7-2 and TRBJ2-1, is GAGVSQSPSNKVTEKGKDVELRCDPISGHTALYWYRQSLGQGLEFLIYFQGNSAPDKSGLPSDRFSAERTGGSVSTLTIQRTQQEDSAVYLCASSLTSSGYNEQFFGPGTRLTVL.

The gene calls are TRBV28 and TRBJ2-7; unclear D gene. The CDR3 loop spans 14 amino acids. The V gene lost 1 base and the J gene lost 5 bases, with 12 bases spanning the gap. Germline V gene lookup returns CDR1 MDHEN and CDR2 SYDVKM. CDR3 amino acids: CASSLLGSGDEQYF. DNA of the CDR3: TGTGCCAGCAGTTTATTAGGGTCGGGCGACGAGCAGTACTTC. Looking up the rest from reference TRBV28 and TRBJ2-7 gives the full variable domain: DVKVTQSSRYLVKRTGEKVFLECVQDMDHENMFWYRQDPGLGLRLIYFSYDVKMKEKGDIPEGYSVSREKKERFSLILESASTNQTSMYLCASSLLGSGDEQYFGPGTRLTVT.

About this clone itself: Other nucleotide sequences in the sample specify the same CDR3. The V and J genes are TRBV7-2 and TRBJ1-1; D is ambiguous. Trimming shortened V by 0 bases and J by 5 bases, and 7 bases separated the two germline ends. CDR3 size: 13 residues. Per germline, CDR1 SGHTA and CDR2 FQGNSA. The CDR3 coding sequence is TGTGCCAGCAGCTTAGCCTGGGGAACTGAAGCTTTCTTT. Residues: CASSLAWGTEAFF.

This clone was counted once. This rearrangement joins TRBV6-1 to TRBJ2-2; 9 bases agree with TRBD2. The CDR3 sequence is 16 residues long. The V and J ends lost 4 bases and 6 bases, in that order; junction bases with no gene match: 9. The germline V gene has CDR1 MNHNS and CDR2 SASEGT. CDR3 amino acids: CASSGFGGRGPGELFF. The DNA for the CDR3 is TGTGCCAGCAGTGGCTTTGGCGGGAGGGGCCCCGGGGAGCTGTTTTTT.

About this clone: The limits of the CDR3 on the DNA are not certain, so only TCRdb's listed CDR3 is given. The V call is TRBV7-6, the J call TRBJ2-1; TRBD2 was called by the table and not checked on the DNA. The CDR3 is made up of 14 amino acids, end residues included. CDR1 SGHVS and CDR2 FNYEAQ come from the germline V gene. CDR3 region: CASSVGPGVNEQFF.

The rearrangement joins TRBV30 to TRBJ1-2, with D perhaps matching TRBD1 (5 bases). The length of the CDR3 is 13 residues. Trimming stripped 0 bases from V and 8 bases from J, with 13 bases between. CDR1 and CDR2 (germline): GTSNPN, SVGIG (reference sequence). This CDR3 is CAWSVSGGNGYTF. Here the CDR3 DNA reads TGTGCCTGGAGTGTTTCCGGGGGGAACGGCTACACCTTC.

V usage is TRBV27 and J usage is TRBJ2-2; 12 bases line up with TRBD2. The germline V gene has CDR1 MNHEY and CDR2 SMNVEV (reference sequence). The CDR3 length is 16 residues. Trimming cost V 3 bases and J 8 bases; bases outside gene matches: 7. Here the CDR3 reads CASSFLTSGSSGELFF. CDR3 DNA: TGTGCCAGCAGTTTTCTGACTAGCGGGAGTTCTGGGGAGCTGTTTTTT.

This clone showed up just a few times. The rearrangement joins TRBV2 to TRBJ2-5; tentatively, D is TRBD2 (7 bases). Trimming pared 2 bases from V and 5 bases from J, leaving 18 bases between. The CDR3 has 16 amino acids. Germline CDR1 SNHLY, CDR2 FYNNEI. This chain's CDR3 is CASSEMGGGRGETQYF. CDR3 bases: TGTGCCAGCAGTGAAATGGGAGGGGGGCGCGGTGAGACCCAGTACTTC.

The chain carries TRBV5-1 and TRBJ1-1; D gene ambiguous. The CDR3 sequence is 13 residues long. CDR1 and CDR2 from the germline V gene are SGHRS and YFSETQ. V was shortened by 1 base and J by 4 bases, with 8 bases between the two germline ends. The CDR3 reads CASSLWGGTEAFF. CDR3 nucleotide sequence: TGCGCCAGCAGCTTGTGGGGAGGCACTGAAGCTTTCTTT.

The chain has TRBV7-7 and TRBJ2-2; D call uncertain. Germline V CDR1 and CDR2: SSHAT, FNYEAQ (reference sequence). Trimming took 5 bases from V and 1 from J, leaving 8 bases between them. The length of the CDR3 is 14 residues. The CDR3 here is CASSPTVNTGELFF. In DNA form, the CDR3 reads TGTGCCAGCAGCCCCACAGTGAACACCGGGGAGCTGTTTTTT. Combining the CDR3 with reference TRBV7-7 and TRBJ2-2 gives the whole variable domain GAGVSQSPRYKVTKRGQDVTLRCDPISSHATLYWYQQALGQGPEFLTYFNYEAQPDKSGLPSDRFSAERPEGSISTLTIQRTEQRDSAMYRCASSPTVNTGELFFGEGSRLTVL.

The chain couples TRBV11-2 to TRBJ2-1; a possible D gene is TRBD2 (6 bases). V was clipped by 0 bases and J by 10 bases, with 10 bases between them. CDR1 and CDR2 (germline): SGHAT, FQNNGV. The CDR3 covers 13 residues. CDR3 DNA: TGTGCCAGCAGCTTAGATTGGGCGGGGGAGCAGTTCTTC. Its protein product is CASSLDWAGEQFF.

The sample holds a few counts of this clone. The rearrangement joins TRBV5-1 to TRBJ1-1; D gene uncertain. Germline V gene lookup returns CDR1 SGHRS and CDR2 YFSETQ. V was clipped by 3 bases and J by 0 bases, with 15 bases between them. This CDR3 spans 16 amino acids. The CDR3 DNA sequence: TGCGCCAGCAGCTGGCCGGCAGGAACCATGAACACTGAAGCTTTCTTT. This sequence encodes CASSWPAGTMNTEAFF. Full variable domain (outside the CDR3, taken from reference TRBV5-1 and TRBJ1-1): KAGVTQTPRYLIKTRGQQVTLSCSPISGHRSVSWYQQTPGQGLQFLFEYFSETQRNKGNFPGRFSGRQFSNSRSEMNVSTLELGDSALYLCASSWPAGTMNTEAFFGQGTRLTVV.

This chain links TRBV27 with TRBJ2-5; 8 nucleotides line up with TRBD1. The J call is in doubt because the DNA end fits TRBJ2-7 better. Germline V gene lookup returns CDR1 MNHEY and CDR2 SMNVEV (reference sequence). The length of the CDR3 is 14 residues. The CDR3 coding sequence is TGTGCCAGCAGTTTCGGGGACAGGTCCTACGAGCAGTACTTC. Encoded protein: CASSFGDRSYEQYF.

This clone occurred a few times. The V gene is TRBV10-3, the J gene TRBJ1-2; D gene ambiguous. This CDR3 is built from 14 residues. Trimming cost V 2 bases and J 1 base, with 8 bases left between them. Germline loops: CDR1 ENHRY, CDR2 SYGVKD. Here the CDR3 reads CAISETQLNYGYTF. In DNA form, the CDR3 reads TGTGCCATCAGTGAGACACAGCTTAACTATGGCTACACCTTC.

The gene calls are TRBV14 and TRBJ2-4; TRBD1 agrees at 7 bases. From germline, CDR1 is SGHDN and CDR2 FVKESK. The CDR3 runs to 17 residues. V was clipped by 3 bases and J by 0 bases; unmatched bases: 8. DNA of the CDR3: TGTGCCAGCAGCCATACAGGGGCGGTGAGAGCCAAAAACATTCAGTACTTC. Translated, it gives CASSHTGAVRAKNIQYF.